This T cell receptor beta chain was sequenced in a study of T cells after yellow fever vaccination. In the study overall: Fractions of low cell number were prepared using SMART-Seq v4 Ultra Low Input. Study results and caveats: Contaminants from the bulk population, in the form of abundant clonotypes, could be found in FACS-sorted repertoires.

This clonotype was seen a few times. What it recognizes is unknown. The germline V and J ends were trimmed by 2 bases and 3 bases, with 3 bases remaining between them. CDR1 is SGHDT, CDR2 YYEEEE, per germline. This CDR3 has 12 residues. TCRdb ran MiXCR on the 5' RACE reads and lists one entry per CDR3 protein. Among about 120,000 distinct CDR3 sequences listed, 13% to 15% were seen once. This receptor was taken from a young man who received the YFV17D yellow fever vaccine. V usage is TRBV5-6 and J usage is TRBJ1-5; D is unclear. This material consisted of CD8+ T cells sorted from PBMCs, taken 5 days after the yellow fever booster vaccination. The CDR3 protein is CASSFANQPQHF. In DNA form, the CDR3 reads TGTGCCAGCAGCTTCGCCAATCAGCCCCAGCATTTT.